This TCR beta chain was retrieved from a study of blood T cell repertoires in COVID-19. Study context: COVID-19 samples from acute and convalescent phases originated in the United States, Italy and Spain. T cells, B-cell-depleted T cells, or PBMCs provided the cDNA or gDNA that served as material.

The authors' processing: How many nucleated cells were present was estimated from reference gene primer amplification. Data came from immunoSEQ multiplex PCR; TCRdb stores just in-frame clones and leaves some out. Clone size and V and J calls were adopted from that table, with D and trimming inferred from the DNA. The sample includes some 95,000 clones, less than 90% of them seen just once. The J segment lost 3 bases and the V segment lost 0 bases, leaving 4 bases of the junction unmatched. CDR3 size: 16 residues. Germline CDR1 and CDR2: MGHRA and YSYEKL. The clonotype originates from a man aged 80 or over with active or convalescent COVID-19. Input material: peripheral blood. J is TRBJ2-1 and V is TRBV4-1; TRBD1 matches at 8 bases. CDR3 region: CASSQEDRGGYNEQFF. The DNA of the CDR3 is TGCGCCAGCAGCCAAGAAGACAGGGGAGGCTACAATGAGCAGTTCTTC.